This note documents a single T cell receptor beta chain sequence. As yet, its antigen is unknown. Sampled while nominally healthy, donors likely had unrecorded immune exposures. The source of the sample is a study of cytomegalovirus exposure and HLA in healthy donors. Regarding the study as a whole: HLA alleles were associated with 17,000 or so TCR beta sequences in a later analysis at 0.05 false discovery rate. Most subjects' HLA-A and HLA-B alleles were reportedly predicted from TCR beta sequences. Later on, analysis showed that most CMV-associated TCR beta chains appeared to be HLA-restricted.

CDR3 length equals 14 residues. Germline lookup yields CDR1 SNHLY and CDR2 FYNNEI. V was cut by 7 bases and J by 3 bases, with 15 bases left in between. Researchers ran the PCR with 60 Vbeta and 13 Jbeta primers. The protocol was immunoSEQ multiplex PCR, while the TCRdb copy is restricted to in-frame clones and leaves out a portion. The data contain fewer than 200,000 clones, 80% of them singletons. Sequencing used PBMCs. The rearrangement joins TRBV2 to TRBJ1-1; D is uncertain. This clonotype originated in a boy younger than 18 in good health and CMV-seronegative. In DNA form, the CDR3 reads TGTGCCAGCATTCGCGTCCCGCAGGACACTGAAGCTTTCTTT. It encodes CASIRVPQDTEAFF.